These T cell receptor beta chains were read from a single sample in a study of T cells in Graves' hyperthyroidism and ophthalmopathy. TCRdb used MiXCR to reprocess the multiplex PCR reads, holding one entry per CDR3 protein. The sample lists about 380,000 distinct CDR3 sequences; around 13% were seen once. The sequenced sample was blood. All receptors derive from a woman aged 60-75 years with Graves' hyperthyroidism. Both conserved end residues are part of each CDR3. The D gene is left open where the match is weak. Rows give clone size only sometimes, using once, few, many, or a class for an expanded clone.

cdr3_nt	cdr3_aa	d_call	clone_size	v_call	j_call
TGTGCCAGCAGTTTTTTCGGTGGCTACACCTTC	CASSFFGGYTF	-	many	TRBV28	TRBJ1-2
TGCAGTGTCTCGGGCAGGGACCACTACGAGCAGTACTTC	CSVSGRDHYEQYF	-	many	TRBV20-1	TRBJ2-7
TGCGCCAGCAGTCCCACGCTATCGACTAGCGGGAGGGGGGAGCAGTACTTC	CASSPTLSTSGRGEQYF	TRBD2	-	TRBV10-1	TRBJ2-7
TGCGCCAGCAGCCAAGTGCGGGCGGGGGCGTTAGACGAGCAGTACTTC	CASSQVRAGALDEQYF	-	-	TRBV4-1	TRBJ2-7
TGTGCCAGCTTTAGGCCAGGGACCTACGAGCAGTACTTC	CASFRPGTYEQYF	-	-	TRBV28	TRBJ2-7
TGTGCCAGTAGTATACGGGTTTTCACTGAAGCTTTCTTT	CASSIRVFTEAFF	-	few	TRBV19	TRBJ1-1
TGCGCCAGCAGCTTAGTGGGACAGTTCTACGAGCAGTACTTC	CASSLVGQFYEQYF	TRBD1	many	TRBV5-1	TRBJ2-7
TGTGCCAGCAGCGGGGGGGAAGCCTACGAGCAGTACTTC	CASSGGEAYEQYF	TRBD2	many	TRBV7-9	TRBJ2-7
TGTGCCAGCAGCCCTCCCGGCGGGCGTCACAATGAGCAGTTCTTC	CASSPPGGRHNEQFF	-	few	TRBV3-1	TRBJ2-1
TGCAGTGCTAGAGATACGAGGACTACTTCAATAGAGACCCAGTACTTC	CSARDTRTTSIETQYF	-	few	TRBV20-1	TRBJ2-5
TGCGCCAGCAGTCCCGAGGGCGACTACGAGCAGTACTTC	CASSPEGDYEQYF	-	many	TRBV5-1	TRBJ2-7
TGTGCCAGCAGCTTACTTGAGTCGAACACCGGGGAGCTGTTTTTT	CASSLLESNTGELFF	-	many	TRBV11-3	TRBJ2-2
TGTGCCAGCAGTTTAGACCGGGACACATTCAAGTTCTTC	CASSLDRDTFKFF	-	many	TRBV12-3/TRBV12-4	TRBJ2-1
TGTGCCAGCAGTATACAGGGACCAGATACGCAGTATTTT	CASSIQGPDTQYF	-	many	TRBV2	TRBJ2-3
TGTGCCAGCAGCTCCGGGAGGCTGGGAGAGACCCAGTACTTC	CASSSGRLGETQYF	TRBD2	many	TRBV11-2	TRBJ2-5
TGTGCCAGCAGTTTATGGCTAGCGGCACCCACAGATACGCAGTATTTT	CASSLWLAAPTDTQYF	TRBD2	few	TRBV12-3/TRBV12-4	TRBJ2-3
TGTGCCAGCAGGGACCGGGACGTGTTTAATGAAAAACTGTTTTTT	CASRDRDVFNEKLFF	-	few	TRBV5-6	TRBJ1-4
TGCAGTGCTAGAGATCGATACCGGGGGTCTAGCACAGATACGCAGTATTTT	CSARDRYRGSSTDTQYF	-	few	TRBV20-1	TRBJ2-3
TGCAGTGCTAGAGATAGCGCCGCGACGGGTACGCAGTATTTT	CSARDSAATGTQYF	-	many	TRBV20-1	TRBJ2-3
TGCAGTGCTAGTGGGTTAGTGGGAGATACCGAGCAGTACTTC	CSASGLVGDTEQYF	-	few	TRBV20-1	TRBJ2-7
TGTGCCAGTAGGAGGGGCAGGGGGGCCTACGAGCAGTACTTC	CASRRGRGAYEQYF	-	few	TRBV19	TRBJ2-7
TGTGCCAGCAGCGTAGCTCCGACAGGGGAGGGCTACGAGCAGTACTTC	CASSVAPTGEGYEQYF	-	-	TRBV9	TRBJ2-7
TGTGCCAGCTCACCAGGGGTGGCGGGGGATGAGCAGTTCTTC	CASSPGVAGDEQFF	TRBD2	many	TRBV18	TRBJ2-1
TGTGCCAGCTCACCAAGACAGAGTTCTGGAAACACCATATATTTT	CASSPRQSSGNTIYF	-	many	TRBV18	TRBJ1-3
TGCAGTGCTAGAGTACCGGGGTATAGAGGAAACACCATATATTTT	CSARVPGYRGNTIYF	-	-	TRBV20-1	TRBJ1-3
TGTGCCAGCAGTCCCGGGCCCGGTAATAATTCACCCCTCCACTTT	CASSPGPGNNSPLHF	-	-	TRBV12-3/TRBV12-4	TRBJ1-6
TGTGCCAGCAGCCAAGAACGGGACAGGGGGCCCCGAACCTCCTACAATGAGCAGTTCTTC	CASSQERDRGPRTSYNEQFF	TRBD1	-	TRBV3-1	TRBJ2-1
TGTGCCAGCAGGCCGGGGGAAGGCACGAACACTGAAGCTTTCTTT	CASRPGEGTNTEAFF	-	many	TRBV2	TRBJ1-1
TGTGCCAGCAGTGCGCAGACAGGGGCGAATAACTATGGCTACACCTTC	CASSAQTGANNYGYTF	TRBD1	many	TRBV6-1	TRBJ1-2
TGTGCTAGTGGTTTGGTACTGGGCGGGAGGACCTACGAGCAGTACTTC	CASGLVLGGRTYEQYF	TRBD2	many	TRBV12-5	TRBJ2-7
TGCGCCAGCAGCTCCAGACATCCTAAAACTGAAGCTTTCTTT	CASSSRHPKTEAFF	-	many	TRBV5-1	TRBJ1-1
TGTGCCAGCAGCACCCCTTGGGACAGTCCCTACAATGAGCAGTTCTTC	CASSTPWDSPYNEQFF	TRBD1	many	TRBV11-3	TRBJ2-1
TGTGCCAGCAGTCCCCGCTGGACAGGTAACGAGCAGTACTTC	CASSPRWTGNEQYF	TRBD1	few	TRBV27	TRBJ2-7
TGTGCCAGCAGCTTAGATTACTCCAAGCCCCAGCATTTT	CASSLDYSKPQHF	-	many	TRBV11-3	TRBJ1-5
TGTGCCAGCAGTGAAATCAGGAATAATTCACCCCTCCACTTT	CASSEIRNNSPLHF	-	many	TRBV2	TRBJ1-6
TGTGCCAGCAGTGAATTTGGAGTTCAGCCCCAGCATTTT	CASSEFGVQPQHF	-	-	TRBV6-1	TRBJ1-5
TGTGCCAGTGGACAGGCCGGGACTGAAGCTTTCTTT	CASGQAGTEAFF	TRBD1	few	TRBV7-9	TRBJ1-1
TGCGCCAGCAGCCTCCAGGCTAGCGCAAGAGGAGAGACCCAGTACTTC	CASSLQASARGETQYF	-	many	TRBV5-1	TRBJ2-5
TGCAGTGCTAGACTAGCCCACAATGAGCAGTTCTTC	CSARLAHNEQFF	-	many	TRBV20-1	TRBJ2-1
TGTGCCAGCAGGCTACAGGGGGACAGAGCAGATACGCAGTATTTT	CASRLQGDRADTQYF	TRBD1	-	TRBV6-1	TRBJ2-3
TGTGCCTCCCGGACTAGCGGGAGGGCCACCGGGGAGCTGTTTTTT	CASRTSGRATGELFF	TRBD2	many	TRBV30	TRBJ2-2
TGTGCCAGCAGATCCCAGGGGTTAAACTACGAGCAGTACTTC	CASRSQGLNYEQYF	-	many	TRBV12-3/TRBV12-4	TRBJ2-7
TGTGCCAGCAGTTTAGGGGTAGGTCTGCCCCAGCATTTT	CASSLGVGLPQHF	-	-	TRBV28	TRBJ1-5
TGCAGTGCTAGAGATCGGGACAGGTCCAATCAGCCCCAGCATTTT	CSARDRDRSNQPQHF	TRBD1	many	TRBV20-1	TRBJ1-5
TGTGCTAGTGGTTTGCCCCTGCACAATGAGCAGTTCTTC	CASGLPLHNEQFF	-	many	TRBV12-5	TRBJ2-1
TGTGCCAGCAGTAATCTTCCTCAGGAGCATGACACTGAAGCTTTCTTT	CASSNLPQEHDTEAFF	-	many	TRBV6-2/TRBV6-3	TRBJ1-1
TGTGCCAGCTTACCACAAGCAGGGGCAACAGATACGCAGTATTTT	CASLPQAGATDTQYF	-	-	TRBV18	TRBJ2-3
TGCAGTGCTAGAGATCCCCGGACTGGAAAAGAGACCCAGTACTTC	CSARDPRTGKETQYF	-	few	TRBV20-1	TRBJ2-5
TGCAGCGTTGCGGATCACGAGCAGTACTTC	CSVADHEQYF	-	few	TRBV29-1	TRBJ2-7
TGTGCCATCGCAGATGTGGGCACTGAAGCTTTCTTT	CAIADVGTEAFF	-	many	TRBV10-3	TRBJ1-1
TGTGCCAGCAGCCGAGGACAGAATGAAAAACTGTTTTTT	CASSRGQNEKLFF	-	many	TRBV7-9	TRBJ1-4
TGCGCCAGCAGCCAAGTTTTGTCGTGGACAGGGGGTATTGAAAAACTGTTTTTT	CASSQVLSWTGGIEKLFF	TRBD1	few	TRBV4-1	TRBJ1-4